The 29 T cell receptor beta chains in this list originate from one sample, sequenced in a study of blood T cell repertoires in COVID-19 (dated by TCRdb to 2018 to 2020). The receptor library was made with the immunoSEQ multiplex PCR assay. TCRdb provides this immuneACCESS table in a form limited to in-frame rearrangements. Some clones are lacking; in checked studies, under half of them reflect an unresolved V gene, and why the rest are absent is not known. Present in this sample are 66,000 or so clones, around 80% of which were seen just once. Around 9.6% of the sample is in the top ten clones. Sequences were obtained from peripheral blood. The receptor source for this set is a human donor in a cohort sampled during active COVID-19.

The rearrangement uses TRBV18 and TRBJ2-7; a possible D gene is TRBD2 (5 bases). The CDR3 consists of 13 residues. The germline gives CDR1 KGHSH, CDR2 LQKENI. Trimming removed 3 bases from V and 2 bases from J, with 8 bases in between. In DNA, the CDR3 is TGTGCCAGCTCACCTACCGGGGCCTACGAGCAGTACTTC. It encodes CASSPTGAYEQYF.

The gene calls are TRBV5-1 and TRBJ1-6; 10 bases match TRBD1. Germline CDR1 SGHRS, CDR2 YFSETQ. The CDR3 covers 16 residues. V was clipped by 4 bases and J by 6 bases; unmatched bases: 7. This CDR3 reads CASSQTGTGVNSPLHF. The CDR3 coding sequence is TGCGCCAGCAGCCAAACCGGGACAGGGGTTAATTCACCCCTCCACTTT.

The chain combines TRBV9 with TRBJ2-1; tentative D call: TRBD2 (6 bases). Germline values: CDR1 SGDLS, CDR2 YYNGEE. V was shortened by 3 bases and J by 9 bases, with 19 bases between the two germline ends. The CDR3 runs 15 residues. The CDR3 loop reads CASSALAGAEGEQFF. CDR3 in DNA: TGTGCCAGCAGCGCACTAGCCGGGGCGGAGGGTGAGCAGTTCTTC.

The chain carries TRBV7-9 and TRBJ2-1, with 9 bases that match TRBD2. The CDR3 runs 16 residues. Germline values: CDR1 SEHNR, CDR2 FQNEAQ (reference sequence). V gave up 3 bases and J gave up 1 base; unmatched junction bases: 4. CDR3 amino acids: CASSFPAGGSYNEQFF. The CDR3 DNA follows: TGTGCCAGCAGCTTCCCAGCGGGAGGTTCCTACAATGAGCAGTTCTTC.

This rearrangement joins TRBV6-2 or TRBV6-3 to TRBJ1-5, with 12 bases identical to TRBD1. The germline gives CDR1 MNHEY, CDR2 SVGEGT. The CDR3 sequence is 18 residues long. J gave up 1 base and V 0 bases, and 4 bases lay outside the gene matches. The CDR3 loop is CASSYSLGQGASNQPQHF. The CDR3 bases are TGTGCCAGCAGTTACTCTTTGGGACAGGGGGCGAGCAATCAGCCCCAGCATTTT.

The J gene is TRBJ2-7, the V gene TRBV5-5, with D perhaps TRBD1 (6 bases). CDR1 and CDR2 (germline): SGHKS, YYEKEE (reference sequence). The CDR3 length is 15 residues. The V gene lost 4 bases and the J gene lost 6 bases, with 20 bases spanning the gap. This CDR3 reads CASSARDTGIPEQYF. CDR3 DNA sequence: TGTGCCAGCAGCGCACGGGACACCGGAATCCCCGAGCAGTACTTC. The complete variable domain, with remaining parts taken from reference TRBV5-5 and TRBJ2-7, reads DAGVTQSPTHLIKTRGQQVTLRCSPISGHKSVSWYQQVLGQGPQFIFQYYEKEERGRGNFPDRFSARQFPNYSSELNVNALLLGDSALYLCASSARDTGIPEQYFGPGTRLTVT.

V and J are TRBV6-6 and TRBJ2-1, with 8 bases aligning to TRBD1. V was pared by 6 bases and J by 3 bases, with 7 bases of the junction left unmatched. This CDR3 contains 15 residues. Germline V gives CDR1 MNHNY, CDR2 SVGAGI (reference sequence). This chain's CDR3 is CASSWTGSSYNEQFF. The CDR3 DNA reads TGTGCCAGCAGCTGGACAGGGAGCAGCTACAATGAGCAGTTCTTC.

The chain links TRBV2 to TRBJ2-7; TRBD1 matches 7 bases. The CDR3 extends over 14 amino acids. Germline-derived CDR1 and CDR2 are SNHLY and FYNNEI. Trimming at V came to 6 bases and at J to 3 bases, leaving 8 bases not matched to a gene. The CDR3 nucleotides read TGTGCCAGCAGGGCTCTGAACAGGGGCTACGAGCAGTACTTC. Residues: CASRALNRGYEQYF. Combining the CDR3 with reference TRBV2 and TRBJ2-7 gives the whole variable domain EPEVTQTPSHQVTQMGQEVILRCVPISNHLYFYWYRQILGQKVEFLVSFYNNEISEKSEIFDDQFSVERPDGSNFTLKIRSTKLEDSAMYFCASRALNRGYEQYFGPGTRLTVT.

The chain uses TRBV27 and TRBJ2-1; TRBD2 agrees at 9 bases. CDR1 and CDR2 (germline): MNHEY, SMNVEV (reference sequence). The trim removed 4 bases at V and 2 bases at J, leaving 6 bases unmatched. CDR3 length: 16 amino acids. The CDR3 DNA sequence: TGTGCCAGCAGTTCTGGTAGCGGGAGACCCTACAATGAGCAGTTCTTC. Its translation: CASSSGSGRPYNEQFF.

This CDR3 reads CASSARGNTEAFF. CDR3 DNA sequence: TGTGCCAGTAGTGCCCGAGGAAACACTGAAGCTTTCTTT. The V call is TRBV19, the J call TRBJ1-1; no reliable D call. Germline-derived CDR1 and CDR2 are LNHDA and SQIVND (reference sequence). CDR3 length: 13 amino acids. Trimming shortened V by 5 bases and J by 2 bases, and 9 bases separated the two germline ends.

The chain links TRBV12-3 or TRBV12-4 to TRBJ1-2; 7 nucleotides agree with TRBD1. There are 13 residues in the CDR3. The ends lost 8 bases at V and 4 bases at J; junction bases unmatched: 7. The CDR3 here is CASRRGTVYGYTF. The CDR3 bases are TGTGCCAGCCGCCGGGGGACAGTCTATGGCTACACCTTC.

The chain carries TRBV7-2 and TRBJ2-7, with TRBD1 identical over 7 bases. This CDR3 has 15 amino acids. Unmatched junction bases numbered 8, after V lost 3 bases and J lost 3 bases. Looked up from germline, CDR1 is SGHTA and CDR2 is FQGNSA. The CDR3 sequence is CASSLDRDSFYEQYF. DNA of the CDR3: TGTGCCAGCAGCTTGGACCGGGACAGCTTCTACGAGCAGTACTTC.

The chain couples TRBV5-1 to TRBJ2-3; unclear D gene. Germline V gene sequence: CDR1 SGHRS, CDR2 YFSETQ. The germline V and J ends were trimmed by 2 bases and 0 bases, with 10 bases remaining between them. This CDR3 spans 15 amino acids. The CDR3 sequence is CASSFFSGSTDTQYF. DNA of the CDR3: TGCGCCAGCAGCTTTTTCTCCGGTAGCACAGATACGCAGTATTTT.

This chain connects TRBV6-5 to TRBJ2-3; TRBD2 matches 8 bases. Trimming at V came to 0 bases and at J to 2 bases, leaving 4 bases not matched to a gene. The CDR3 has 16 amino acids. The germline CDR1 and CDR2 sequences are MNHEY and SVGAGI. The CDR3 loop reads CASSYSPGGTTDTQYF. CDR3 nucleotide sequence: TGTGCCAGCAGTTACTCCCCGGGAGGGACCACAGATACGCAGTATTTT.

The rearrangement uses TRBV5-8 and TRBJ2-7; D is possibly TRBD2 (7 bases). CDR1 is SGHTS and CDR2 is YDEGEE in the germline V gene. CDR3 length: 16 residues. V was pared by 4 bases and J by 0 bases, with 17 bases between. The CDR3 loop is CASSLRGAGSSYEQYF. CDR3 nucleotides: TGTGCCAGCAGCCTCCGGGGGGCGGGCAGCTCCTACGAGCAGTACTTC.

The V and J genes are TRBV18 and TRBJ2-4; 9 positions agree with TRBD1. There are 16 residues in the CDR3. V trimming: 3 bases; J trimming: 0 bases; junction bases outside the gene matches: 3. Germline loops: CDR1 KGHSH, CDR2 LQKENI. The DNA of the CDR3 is TGTGCCAGCTCACCGGGGACAGGGAGAGCCAAAAACATTCAGTACTTC. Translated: CASSPGTGRAKNIQYF. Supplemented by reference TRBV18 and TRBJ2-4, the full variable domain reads NAGVMQNPRHLVRRRGQEARLRCSPMKGHSHVYWYRQLPEEGLKFMVYLQKENIIDESGMPKERFSAEFPKEGPSILRIQQVVRGDSAAYFCASSPGTGRAKNIQYFGAGTRLSVL.

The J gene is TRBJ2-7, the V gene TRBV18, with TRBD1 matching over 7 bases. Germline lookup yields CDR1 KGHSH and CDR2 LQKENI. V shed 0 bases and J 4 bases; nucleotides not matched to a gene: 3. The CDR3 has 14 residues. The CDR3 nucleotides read TGTGCCAGCTCACCACCTCGGGACAGATACGAGCAGTACTTC. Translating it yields CASSPPRDRYEQYF.

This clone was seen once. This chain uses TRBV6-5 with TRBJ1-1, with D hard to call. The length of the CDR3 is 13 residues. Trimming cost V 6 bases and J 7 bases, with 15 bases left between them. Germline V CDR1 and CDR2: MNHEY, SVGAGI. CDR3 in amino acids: CASSTVRGYEAFF. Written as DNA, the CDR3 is TGTGCCAGCAGCACCGTACGAGGATATGAAGCTTTCTTT.

In nucleotides, the CDR3 is TGTGCCAGCAGTCCGGAGACTGGCCACATTGCGACCCAGTACTTC. Translation gives CASSPETGHIATQYF. The V call is TRBV27, the J call TRBJ2-5; D unclear. Trimming cost V 5 bases and J 7 bases, with 20 bases left between them. The CDR3 loop spans 15 amino acids. Germline V lookup: CDR1 MNHEY, CDR2 SMNVEV (reference sequence).

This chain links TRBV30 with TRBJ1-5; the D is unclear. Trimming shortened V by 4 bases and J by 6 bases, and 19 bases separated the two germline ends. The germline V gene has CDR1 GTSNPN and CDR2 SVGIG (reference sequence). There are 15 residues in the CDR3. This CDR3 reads CAWKEGGRGGQPQHF. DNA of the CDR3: TGTGCCTGGAAGGAGGGAGGGCGAGGAGGTCAGCCCCAGCATTTT.

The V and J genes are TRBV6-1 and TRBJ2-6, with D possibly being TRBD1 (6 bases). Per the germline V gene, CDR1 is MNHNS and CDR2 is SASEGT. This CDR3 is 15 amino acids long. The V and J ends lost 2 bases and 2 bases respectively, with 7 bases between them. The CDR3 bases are TGTGCCAGCAGTGAACAGGGGACTGGGGCCAACGTCCTGACTTTC. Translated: CASSEQGTGANVLTF.

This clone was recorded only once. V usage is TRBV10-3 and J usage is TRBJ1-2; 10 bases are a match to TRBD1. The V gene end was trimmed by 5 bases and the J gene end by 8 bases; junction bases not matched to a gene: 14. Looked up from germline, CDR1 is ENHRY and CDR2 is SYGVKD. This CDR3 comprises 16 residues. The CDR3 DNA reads TGTGCCATCAGTCGCGAACCGACAGGGGGCATTGAAGGCTACACCTTC. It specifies CAISREPTGGIEGYTF.

The CDR3 protein is CASSYDRNTEAFF. As DNA, the CDR3 is TGTGCCAGCAGTTACGACAGGAACACTGAAGCTTTCTTT. The V call is TRBV6-6, the J call TRBJ1-1, with a tentative D call TRBD1 (5 bases). The CDR3 has 13 amino acids. Germline loops: CDR1 MNHNY, CDR2 SVGAGI (reference sequence). V was pared by 2 bases and J by 1 base, with 5 bases between.

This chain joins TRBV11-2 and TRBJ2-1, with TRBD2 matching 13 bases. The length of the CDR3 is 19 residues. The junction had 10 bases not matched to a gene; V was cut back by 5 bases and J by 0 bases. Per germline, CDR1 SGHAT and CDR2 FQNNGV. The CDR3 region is CASSPRTSGSRSSYNEQFF. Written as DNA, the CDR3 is TGTGCCAGCAGCCCCAGGACTAGCGGGAGCCGGAGCTCCTACAATGAGCAGTTCTTC.

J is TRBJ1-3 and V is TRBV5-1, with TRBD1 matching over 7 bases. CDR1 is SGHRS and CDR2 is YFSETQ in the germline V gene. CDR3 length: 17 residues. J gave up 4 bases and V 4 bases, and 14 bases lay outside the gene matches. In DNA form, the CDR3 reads TGCGCCAGCAGCCCCGGGGACAGTAGGCTGACGGGAAACACCATATATTTT. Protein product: CASSPGDSRLTGNTIYF.

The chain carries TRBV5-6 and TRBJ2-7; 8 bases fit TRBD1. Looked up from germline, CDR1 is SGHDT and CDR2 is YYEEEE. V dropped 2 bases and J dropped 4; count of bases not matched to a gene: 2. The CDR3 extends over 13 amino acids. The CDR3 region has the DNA TGTGCCAGCAGCTTACAGGGGGGATACGAGCAGTACTTC. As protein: CASSLQGGYEQYF. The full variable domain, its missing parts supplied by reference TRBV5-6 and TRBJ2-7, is DAGVTQSPTHLIKTRGQQVTLRCSPKSGHDTVSWYQQALGQGPQFIFQYYEEEERQRGNFPDRFSGHQFPNYSSELNVNALLLGDSALYLCASSLQGGYEQYFGPGTRLTVT.

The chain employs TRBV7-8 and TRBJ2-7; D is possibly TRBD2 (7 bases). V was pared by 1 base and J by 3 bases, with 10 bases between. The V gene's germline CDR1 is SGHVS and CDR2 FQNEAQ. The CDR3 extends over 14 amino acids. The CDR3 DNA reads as TGTGCCAGCAGCTTAGTTAGGGGGGGCTACGAGCAGTACTTC. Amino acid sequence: CASSLVRGGYEQYF.

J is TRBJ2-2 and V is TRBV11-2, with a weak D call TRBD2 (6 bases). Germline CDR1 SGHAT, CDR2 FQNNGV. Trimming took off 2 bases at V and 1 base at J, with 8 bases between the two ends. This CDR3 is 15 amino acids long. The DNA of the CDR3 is TGTGCCAGCAGCTTACGACTAGAGAACACCGGGGAGCTGTTTTTT. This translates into CASSLRLENTGELFF. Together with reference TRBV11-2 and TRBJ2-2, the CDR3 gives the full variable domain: EAGVAQSPRYKIIEKRQSVAFWCNPISGHATLYWYQQILGQGPKLLIQFQNNGVVDDSQLPKDRFSAERLKGVDSTLKIQPAKLEDSAVYLCASSLRLENTGELFFGEGSRLTVL.

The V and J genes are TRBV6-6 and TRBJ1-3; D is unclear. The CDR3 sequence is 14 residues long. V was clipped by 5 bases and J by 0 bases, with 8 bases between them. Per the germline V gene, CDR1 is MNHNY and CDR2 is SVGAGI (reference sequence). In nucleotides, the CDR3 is TGTGCCAGCAGTCCCAGTGTCTCTGGAAACACCATATATTTT. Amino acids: CASSPSVSGNTIYF.